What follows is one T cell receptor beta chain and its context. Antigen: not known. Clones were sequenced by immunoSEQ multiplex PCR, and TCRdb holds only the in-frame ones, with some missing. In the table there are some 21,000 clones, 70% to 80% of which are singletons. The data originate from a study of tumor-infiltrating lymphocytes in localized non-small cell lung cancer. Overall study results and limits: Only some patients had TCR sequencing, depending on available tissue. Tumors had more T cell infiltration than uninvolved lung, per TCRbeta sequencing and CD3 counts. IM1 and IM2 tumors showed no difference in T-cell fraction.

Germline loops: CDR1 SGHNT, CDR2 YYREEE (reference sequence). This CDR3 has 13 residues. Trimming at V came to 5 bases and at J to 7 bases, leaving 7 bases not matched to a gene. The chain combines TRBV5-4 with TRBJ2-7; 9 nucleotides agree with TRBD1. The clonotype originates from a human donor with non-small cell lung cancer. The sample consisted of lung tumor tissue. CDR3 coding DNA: TGTGCCAGCAGACAGGACAGGGGAAGGGAGCAGTACTTC. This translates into CASRQDRGREQYF.